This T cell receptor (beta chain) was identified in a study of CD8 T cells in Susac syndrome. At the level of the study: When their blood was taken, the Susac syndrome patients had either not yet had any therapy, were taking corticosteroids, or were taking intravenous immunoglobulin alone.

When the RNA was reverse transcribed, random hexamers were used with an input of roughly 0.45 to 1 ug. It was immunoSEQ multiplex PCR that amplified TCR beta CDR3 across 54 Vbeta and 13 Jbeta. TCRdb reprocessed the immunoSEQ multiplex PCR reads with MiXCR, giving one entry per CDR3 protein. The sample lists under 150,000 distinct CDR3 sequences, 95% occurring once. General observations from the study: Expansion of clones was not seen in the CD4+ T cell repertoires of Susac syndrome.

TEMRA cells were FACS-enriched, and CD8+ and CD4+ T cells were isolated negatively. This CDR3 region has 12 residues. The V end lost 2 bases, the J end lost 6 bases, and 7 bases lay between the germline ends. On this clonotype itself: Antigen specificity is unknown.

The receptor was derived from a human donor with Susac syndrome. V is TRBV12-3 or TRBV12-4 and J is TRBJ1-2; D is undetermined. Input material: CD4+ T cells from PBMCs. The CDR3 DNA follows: TGTGCCAGCAGTTTATGGGTTCATGGCTACACCTTC. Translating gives CASSLWVHGYTF.